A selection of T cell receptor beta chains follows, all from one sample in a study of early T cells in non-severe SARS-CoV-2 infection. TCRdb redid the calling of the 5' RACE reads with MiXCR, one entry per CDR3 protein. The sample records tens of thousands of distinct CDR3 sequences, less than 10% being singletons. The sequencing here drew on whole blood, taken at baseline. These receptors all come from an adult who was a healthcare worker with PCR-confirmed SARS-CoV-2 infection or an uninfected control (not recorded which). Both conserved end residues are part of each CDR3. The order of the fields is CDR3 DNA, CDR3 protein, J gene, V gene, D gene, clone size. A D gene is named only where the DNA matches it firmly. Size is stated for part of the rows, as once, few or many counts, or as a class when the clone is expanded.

CDR3nt: TGTGCCAGCAGTCGACAGGGGGCCCCCGGGGAGCTGTTTTTT
CDR3aa: CASSRQGAPGELFF
j_gene: TRBJ2-2
v_gene: TRBV12-3/TRBV12-4
d_gene: TRBD1
abundance: many

CDR3nt: TGTGCCAGCAGCCAAGAGATCGGGACGGCAGTCTACGAGCAGTACTTC
CDR3aa: CASSQEIGTAVYEQYF
j_gene: TRBJ2-7
v_gene: TRBV3-1
d_gene: -
abundance: many

CDR3nt: TGTGCCAGCAGTTGGGACGGTAACACCGGGGAGCTGTTTTTT
CDR3aa: CASSWDGNTGELFF
j_gene: TRBJ2-2
v_gene: TRBV6-6
d_gene: -
abundance: -

CDR3nt: TGTGCCAGCAGCCAAGATACTAGCGGGAGACCCGGGGAGCTGTTTTTT
CDR3aa: CASSQDTSGRPGELFF
j_gene: TRBJ2-2
v_gene: TRBV4-2
d_gene: TRBD2
abundance: many

CDR3nt: TGTGCCAGCTCACCTCCGGGAGGAGCCAATGAGCAGTTCTTC
CDR3aa: CASSPPGGANEQFF
j_gene: TRBJ2-1
v_gene: TRBV18
d_gene: TRBD2
abundance: few

CDR3nt: TGTGCCAGTAGTACCTCCCTGGCCGCCATCCAGTACTTC
CDR3aa: CASSTSLAAIQYF
j_gene: TRBJ2-5
v_gene: TRBV19
d_gene: -
abundance: -

CDR3nt: TGTGCCAGCTCACCGCAGGCCACTAACACTGAAGCTTTCTTT
CDR3aa: CASSPQATNTEAFF
j_gene: TRBJ1-1
v_gene: TRBV18
d_gene: -
abundance: many

CDR3nt: TGCAGTGCTTTCGACTCCGCCGGGGAGCTGTTTTTT
CDR3aa: CSAFDSAGELFF
j_gene: TRBJ2-2
v_gene: TRBV20-1
d_gene: -
abundance: many

CDR3nt: TGTGCCAGCACCACCGGTCGGGGGAGCTATGGCTACACCTTC
CDR3aa: CASTTGRGSYGYTF
j_gene: TRBJ1-2
v_gene: TRBV7-9
d_gene: -
abundance: few

CDR3nt: TGTGCCACCAGTGATTGGCTAGCTAGAGGCAATGAGCAGTTCTTC
CDR3aa: CATSDWLARGNEQFF
j_gene: TRBJ2-1
v_gene: TRBV24-1
d_gene: -
abundance: -

CDR3nt: TGCAGTGCCGGGCAGGCTCACACAGATACGCAGTATTTT
CDR3aa: CSAGQAHTDTQYF
j_gene: TRBJ2-3
v_gene: TRBV20-1
d_gene: -
abundance: -

CDR3nt: TGTGCCAGCAGCCCCCGGGGTACGAGGGGGCTTCAACGAGAGACCCAGTACTTC
CDR3aa: CASSPRGTRGLQRETQYF
j_gene: TRBJ2-5
v_gene: TRBV13
d_gene: TRBD1
abundance: few

CDR3nt: TGTGCCAGCAGCCGGACCGTAGTCGATGAGCAGTTCTTC
CDR3aa: CASSRTVVDEQFF
j_gene: TRBJ2-1
v_gene: TRBV7-6
d_gene: -
abundance: -

CDR3nt: TGTGCCAGCTCACCACTGGGTAGCCACGAGCAGTACTTC
CDR3aa: CASSPLGSHEQYF
j_gene: TRBJ2-7
v_gene: TRBV18
d_gene: -
abundance: -

CDR3nt: TGTGCCAGCAGTCCGGGACAGGGGGCGTCTCGCGTTCGCGGGGCCAACGTCCTGACTTTC
CDR3aa: CASSPGQGASRVRGANVLTF
j_gene: TRBJ2-6
v_gene: TRBV12-3/TRBV12-4
d_gene: TRBD1
abundance: few

CDR3nt: TGCAGCGTTGGACAGGGGAAGTCTGGCTACACCTTC
CDR3aa: CSVGQGKSGYTF
j_gene: TRBJ1-2
v_gene: TRBV29-1
d_gene: TRBD1
abundance: few

CDR3nt: TGTGCCAGCAGTTCACGAGGTCTGAACACCGGGGAGCTGTTTTTT
CDR3aa: CASSSRGLNTGELFF
j_gene: TRBJ2-2
v_gene: TRBV12-3/TRBV12-4
d_gene: -
abundance: many